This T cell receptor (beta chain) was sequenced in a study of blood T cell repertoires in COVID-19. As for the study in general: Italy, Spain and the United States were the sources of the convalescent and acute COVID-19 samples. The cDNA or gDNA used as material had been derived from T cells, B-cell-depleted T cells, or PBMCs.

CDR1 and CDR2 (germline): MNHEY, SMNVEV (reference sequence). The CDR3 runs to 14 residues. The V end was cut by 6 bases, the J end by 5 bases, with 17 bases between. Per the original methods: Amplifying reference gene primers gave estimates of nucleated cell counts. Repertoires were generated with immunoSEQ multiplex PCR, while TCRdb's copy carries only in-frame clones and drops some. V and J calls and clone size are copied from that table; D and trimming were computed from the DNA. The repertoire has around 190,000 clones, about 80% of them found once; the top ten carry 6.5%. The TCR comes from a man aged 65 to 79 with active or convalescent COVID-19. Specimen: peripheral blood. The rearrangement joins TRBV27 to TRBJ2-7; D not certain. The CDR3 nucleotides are TGTGCCAGCAGAAGGCGGCCCCAGACGGACGAGCAGTACTTC. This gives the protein CASRRRPQTDEQYF.